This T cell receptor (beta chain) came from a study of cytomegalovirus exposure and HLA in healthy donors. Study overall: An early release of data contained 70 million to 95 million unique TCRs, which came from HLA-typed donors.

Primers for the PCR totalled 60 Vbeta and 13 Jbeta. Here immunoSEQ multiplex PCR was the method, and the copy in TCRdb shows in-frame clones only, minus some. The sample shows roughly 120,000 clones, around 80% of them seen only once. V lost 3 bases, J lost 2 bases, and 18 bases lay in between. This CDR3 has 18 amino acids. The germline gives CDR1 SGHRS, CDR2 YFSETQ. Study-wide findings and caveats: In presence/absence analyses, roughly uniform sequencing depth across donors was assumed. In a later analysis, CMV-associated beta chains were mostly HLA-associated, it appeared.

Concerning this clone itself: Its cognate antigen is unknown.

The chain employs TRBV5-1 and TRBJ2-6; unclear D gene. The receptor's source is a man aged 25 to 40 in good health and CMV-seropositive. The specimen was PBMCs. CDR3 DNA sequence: TGCGCCAGCAGCTCGATGACCGCTACTATGACTGGGGCCAACGTCCTGACTTTC. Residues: CASSSMTATMTGANVLTF.